This is a list of T cell receptor beta chains from one sample in a study of breast tumors, draining lymph nodes, adjacent tissues. Each CDR3 protein gets one entry after TCRdb re-called the multiplex PCR reads with MiXCR. This table has about 140,000 distinct CDR3 sequences, 30% to 35% appearing once. What was sequenced was axillary lymph node tissue. The receptors shown here come from a female donor with breast cancer. Some clones in this sample may be carry-over from other donors' samples. CDR3s include the opening cysteine and the closing phenylalanine or tryptophan. Each record gives: D gene, J gene, clone size, V gene, CDR3 DNA, CDR3 protein. D genes are given only for firm matches. Expanded clones are given a class, and other clones once, few, many or no size at all.

>NA|TRBJ2-3|NA|TRBV20-1
TGCAGTGCTAGAGGACATAGCACAGATACGCAGTATTTT
CSARGHSTDTQYF
>NA|TRBJ2-1|few|TRBV18
TGTGCCAGCTCACCGTGGGTAACAAATGAGCAGTTCTTC
CASSPWVTNEQFF
>NA|TRBJ2-1|many|TRBV3-1
TGTGCCAGCAGCCAAGAATTGAGAAGCGGGCGGGTCTTC
CASSQELRSGRVF
>NA|TRBJ2-1|NA|TRBV6-1
TGTGCCAGCAGTTATGTCCGGGGGGCCCTTAGCTCCTACAATGAGCAGTTCTTC
CASSYVRGALSSYNEQFF
>NA|TRBJ2-5|few|TRBV5-1
TGCGCCAGCAGCGTTGATCGGAACCAGAAGACCCAGTACTTC
CASSVDRNQKTQYF
>NA|TRBJ1-2|once|TRBV12-3/TRBV12-4
TGTGCCAGCAGTTTCGATCGAGGGGGGTCATATGGCAACACCTTC
CASSFDRGGSYGNTF
>NA|TRBJ1-5|many|TRBV20-1
TGCAGTGCCGCGTGGACATTCGATCAGCCCCAGCATTTT
CSAAWTFDQPQHF
>NA|TRBJ1-6|many|TRBV12-3/TRBV12-4
TGTGCCAGCAGTCGGGAGAGCTCCTATAATTCACCCCTCCACTTT
CASSRESSYNSPLHF
>TRBD1|TRBJ1-2|many|TRBV6-1
TGTGCCAGCAATCACAGGGGCAACTATGGCTACACCTTC
CASNHRGNYGYTF
>TRBD1|TRBJ1-6|once|TRBV18
TGTGCCAGCTCACCTACAGGGGGAGCCTATAATTCACCCCTCCACTTT
CASSPTGGAYNSPLHF
>TRBD1|TRBJ1-5|few|TRBV6-1
TGTGCCAGCAGTGAACGCCCCCCGACAGGGACGATCGGCAATCAGCCCCAGCATTTT
CASSERPPTGTIGNQPQHF
>TRBD1|TRBJ1-6|NA|TRBV20-1
TGCAGTGCCGGACAGGGGAATTCACCCCTCCACTTT
CSAGQGNSPLHF
>NA|TRBJ2-2|few|TRBV6-2/TRBV6-3
TGTGCCAGCAGTTTGATTGGGGCGAACACCGGGGAGCTGTTTTTT
CASSLIGANTGELFF
>NA|TRBJ2-7|NA|TRBV20-1
TGCAGTGCTAGGGACAGCGGGAAGTGCAACGAGCAGTACTTC
CSARDSGKCNEQYF
>TRBD1|TRBJ1-6|NA|TRBV12-3/TRBV12-4
TGTGCCAGCAGTAGCACAGGGGAGTCCCTCCACTTT
CASSSTGESLHF
>NA|TRBJ1-5|many|TRBV5-5
TGTGCCAGCAGCTTGGTGGGGAGCAATCAGCCCCAGCATTTT
CASSLVGSNQPQHF